Each of the 7 T cell receptor beta chains below was sequenced from the same sample in a study of blood T cell repertoires in COVID-19. Measured with immunoSEQ multiplex PCR; TCRdb has only the in-frame clones, and not every one. The repertoire consists of about 250,000 clones, with about four fifths occurring once and the leading ten covering around 8.9%. The specimen was peripheral blood. The source is a man aged 40-49 years with active or convalescent COVID-19.

The chain joins TRBV30 to TRBJ1-2; 7 nucleotides agree with TRBD1. This CDR3 comprises 15 residues. CDR1 is GTSNPN and CDR2 is SVGIG in the germline V gene (reference sequence). The ends lost 0 bases at V and 4 bases at J; junction bases unmatched: 8. This chain's CDR3 is CAWSVPIWDSYGYTF. The CDR3 DNA follows: TGTGCCTGGAGTGTACCCATCTGGGACAGCTATGGCTACACCTTC.

The V and J genes are TRBV4-3 and TRBJ2-1; TRBD2 agrees at 8 bases. Looked up from germline, CDR1 is LGHNA and CDR2 is YSLEER. This CDR3 spans 17 amino acids. V shed 1 base, J shed 6 bases, and the junction held 11 bases outside the gene matches. Here the CDR3 DNA reads TGCGCCAGCAGCCAAGGGAGGTGGGGACTAGTCGTCAATGAGCAGTTCTTC. Its protein is CASSQGRWGLVVNEQFF.

The gene calls are TRBV7-6 and TRBJ2-3; D remains ambiguous. Germline V gives CDR1 SGHVS, CDR2 FNYEAQ. This CDR3 is built from 14 residues. The ends were cut back, 5 bases at V and 1 base at J, with 10 bases in the middle. The CDR3 sequence is CASSIQIRTDTQYF. The CDR3 DNA sequence: TGTGCCAGCAGCATCCAGATACGCACAGATACGCAGTATTTT.

The V call is TRBV25-1, the J call TRBJ1-3; no reliable D call. CDR3 size: 11 residues. V shed 2 bases and J shed 8 bases, with 4 bases lying between them. Germline V lookup: CDR1 MGHDK, CDR2 SYGVNS. This CDR3 reads CASSETDTIYF. The CDR3, as DNA: TGTGCCAGCAGTGAAACGGACACCATATATTTT.

This chain uses TRBV20-1 with TRBJ2-3; perhaps TRBD2 as D (5 bases). Germline V gene lookup returns CDR1 DFQATT and CDR2 SNEGSKA (reference sequence). The CDR3 loop spans 15 amino acids. V was shortened by 3 bases and J by 3 bases, with 16 bases between the two germline ends. The CDR3 DNA reads TGCAGTGCTAGTTCACAGCGGACGGTAACAGATACGCAGTATTTT. Protein product: CSASSQRTVTDTQYF.

V is TRBV7-9 and J is TRBJ2-5; TRBD1 agrees at 7 bases. Per germline, CDR1 SEHNR and CDR2 FQNEAQ (reference sequence). Losses at the gene ends were 6 bases for V and 2 bases for J; bases not matched to a gene: 0. There are 12 residues in the CDR3. As DNA, the CDR3 is TGTGCCAGCAGGACAGGGCAAGAGACCCAGTACTTC. Protein sequence: CASRTGQETQYF.

This clone has more than one count but fewer than ten. This chain links TRBV3-1 (or the pseudogene TRBV3-2) with TRBJ1-4; 10 nucleotides agree with TRBD1. The V segment lost 5 bases and the J segment 1 base; nucleotides outside the gene matches: 1. This CDR3 comprises 15 residues. Per the germline V gene, CDR1 is LGHDT and CDR2 is YNNKEL (reference sequence). The CDR3 DNA follows: TGTGCCAGCAGCTGGACAGGGGGAACTAATGAAAAACTGTTTTTT. Amino acids: CASSWTGGTNEKLFF.